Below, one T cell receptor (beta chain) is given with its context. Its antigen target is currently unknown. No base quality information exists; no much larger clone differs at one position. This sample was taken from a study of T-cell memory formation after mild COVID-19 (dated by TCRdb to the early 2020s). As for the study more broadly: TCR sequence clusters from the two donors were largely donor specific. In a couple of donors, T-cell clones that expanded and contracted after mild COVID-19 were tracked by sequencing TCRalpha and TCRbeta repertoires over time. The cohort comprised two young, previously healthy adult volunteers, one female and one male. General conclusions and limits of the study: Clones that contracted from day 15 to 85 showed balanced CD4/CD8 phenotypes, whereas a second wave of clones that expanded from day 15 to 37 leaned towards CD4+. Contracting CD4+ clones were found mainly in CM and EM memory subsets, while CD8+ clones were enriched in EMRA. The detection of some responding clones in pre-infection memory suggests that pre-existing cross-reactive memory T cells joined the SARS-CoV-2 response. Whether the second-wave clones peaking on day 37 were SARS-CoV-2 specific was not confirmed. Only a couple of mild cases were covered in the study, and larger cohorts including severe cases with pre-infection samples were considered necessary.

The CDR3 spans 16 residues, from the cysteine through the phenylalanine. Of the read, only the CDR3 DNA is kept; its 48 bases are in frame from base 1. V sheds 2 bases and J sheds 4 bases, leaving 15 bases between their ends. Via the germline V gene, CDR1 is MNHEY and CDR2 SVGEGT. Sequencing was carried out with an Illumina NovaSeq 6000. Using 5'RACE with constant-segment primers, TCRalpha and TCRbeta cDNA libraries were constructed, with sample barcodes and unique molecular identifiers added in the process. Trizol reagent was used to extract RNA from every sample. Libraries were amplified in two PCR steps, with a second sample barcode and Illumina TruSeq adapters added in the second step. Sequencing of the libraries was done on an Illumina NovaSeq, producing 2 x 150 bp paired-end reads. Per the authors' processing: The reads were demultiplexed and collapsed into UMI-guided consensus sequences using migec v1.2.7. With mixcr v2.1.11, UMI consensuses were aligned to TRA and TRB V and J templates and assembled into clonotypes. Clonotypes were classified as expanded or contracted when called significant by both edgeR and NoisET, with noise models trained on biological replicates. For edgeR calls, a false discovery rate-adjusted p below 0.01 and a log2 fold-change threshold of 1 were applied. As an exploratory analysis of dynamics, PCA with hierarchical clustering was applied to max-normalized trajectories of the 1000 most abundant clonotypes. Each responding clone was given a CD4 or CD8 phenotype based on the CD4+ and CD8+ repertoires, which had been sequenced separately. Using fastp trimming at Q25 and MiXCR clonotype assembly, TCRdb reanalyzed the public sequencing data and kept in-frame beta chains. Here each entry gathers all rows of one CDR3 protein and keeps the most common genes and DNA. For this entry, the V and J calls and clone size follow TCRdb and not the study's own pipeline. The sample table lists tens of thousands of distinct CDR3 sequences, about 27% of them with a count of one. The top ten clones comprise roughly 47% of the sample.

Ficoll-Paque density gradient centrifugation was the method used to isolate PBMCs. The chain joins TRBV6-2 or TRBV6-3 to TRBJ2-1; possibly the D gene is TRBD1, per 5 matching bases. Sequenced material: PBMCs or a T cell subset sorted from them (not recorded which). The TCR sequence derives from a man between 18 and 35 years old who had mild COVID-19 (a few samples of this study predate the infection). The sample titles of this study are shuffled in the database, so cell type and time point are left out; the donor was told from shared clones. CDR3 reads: CASSYRAVGAYNEQFF. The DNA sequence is TGTGCCAGCAGTTACAGGGCGGTAGGGGCTTACAATGAGCAGTTCTTC.